Presented here are 19 T cell receptor beta chains from one specimen sequenced in a study of PD-1 blockade in classical Hodgkin lymphoma. TCRdb's table, derived via immunoSEQ multiplex PCR, lists solely in-frame clones and lacks some. The sample consists of 20,000 to 25,000 clones, more than 70% of them appearing once. Documented time point: cycle 4 day 1 (C4D1), after around six weeks of nivolumab. Exposure to brentuximab vedotin varied, and each patient had relapsed following autologous stem cell transplantation. Sequenced here: peripheral blood mononuclear cells (PBMCs), sampled before the fourth cycle of nivolumab. Receptors originate from a human donor with classical Hodgkin lymphoma.

This rearrangement joins TRBV11-2 to TRBJ2-3, with D perhaps TRBD2 (5 bases). The CDR3 totals 18 residues. Germline V gives CDR1 SGHAT, CDR2 FQNNGV. Trimming cost V 1 base and J 2 bases, with 19 bases left between them. The CDR3 here is CASSLGRLAHLTTDTQYF. The CDR3 DNA sequence: TGTGCCAGCAGCTTAGGGCGGCTAGCTCACCTTACCACAGATACGCAGTATTTT.

J is TRBJ2-7 and V is TRBV2, with D tentatively TRBD2 (6 bases). V lost 8 bases to trimming and J lost 2 bases, with 22 bases between them. The CDR3 spans 16 residues. From germline, CDR1 is SNHLY and CDR2 FYNNEI. This CDR3 is CASRPPFGRSTYEQYF. The CDR3, as DNA: TGTGCCAGCCGCCCCCCCTTCGGGAGAAGCACCTACGAGCAGTACTTC.

The chain couples TRBV4-3 to TRBJ2-4, with D perhaps matching TRBD2 (5 bases). V dropped 5 bases and J dropped 2 bases, with 19 bases sitting between them. Germline V gene sequence: CDR1 LGHNA, CDR2 YSLEER. CDR3 length: 17 amino acids. For the CDR3, the DNA is TGCGCCAGCAGCTCCGCCGGGAACAACATCACCAAAAACATTCAGTACTTC. Its translation is CASSSAGNNITKNIQYF.

This clone appeared a few times. The V call is TRBV28, the J call TRBJ2-5; weak D call: TRBD2 (6 bases). The CDR3 sequence is 16 residues long. CDR1 MDHEN and CDR2 SYDVKM come from the germline V gene. Trimming stripped 6 bases from V and 7 bases from J, with 24 bases between. Written as DNA, the CDR3 is TGTGCCAGCAGCCCATTCACCTGGGGGGACGCGGGGACCCAGTACTTC. Translated: CASSPFTWGDAGTQYF.

V and J are TRBV7-2 and TRBJ2-5; D may be TRBD1 (6 bases). TRBJ2-7 matches the DNA end more closely, so the J call is doubtful. There are 14 residues in the CDR3. Germline V gene sequence: CDR1 SGHTA, CDR2 FQGNSA. For the CDR3, the DNA is TGTGCCAGCAGTAATGGACAGTTTGCCTACGAGCAGTACTTC. Translating gives CASSNGQFAYEQYF.

Written as DNA, the CDR3 is TGTGCCAGCAGCTTAGGGGGACTAGCGGGGTCTAAAGAGACCCAGTACTTC. This gives the protein CASSLGGLAGSKETQYF. The J gene is TRBJ2-5, the V gene TRBV7-9, with TRBD2 matching 13 bases. The V gene end was trimmed by 1 base and the J gene end by 3 bases; junction bases not matched to a gene: 5. Germline CDR1 reads SEHNR; CDR2 reads FQNEAQ (reference sequence). This CDR3 is 17 amino acids long.

The V call is TRBV4-1, the J call TRBJ2-7; D possibly uses TRBD1 or TRBD2 (6 bases each). Germline CDR1 reads MGHRA; CDR2 reads YSYEKL. V lost 3 bases and J lost 6, with 9 bases in between. The CDR3 has 12 residues. The CDR3 loop is CASSQTGAEQYF. The CDR3 DNA follows: TGCGCCAGCAGCCAGACGGGGGCCGAGCAGTACTTC.

The chain has TRBV29-1 and TRBJ1-1; D is unclear. Germline loops: CDR1 SQVTM, CDR2 ANQGSEA. V lost 2 bases and J 6 bases, leaving 10 bases between the germline ends. This CDR3 has 12 residues. Written as DNA, the CDR3 is TGCAGCGTTGAAACGGGTTACCCTGAAGCTTTCTTT. Its translation is CSVETGYPEAFF.

This sequence joins TRBV30 and TRBJ1-2; 9 bases are a match to TRBD1. From germline, CDR1 is GTSNPN and CDR2 SVGIG (reference sequence). V gave up 8 bases and J gave up 3 bases; unmatched junction bases: 16. The CDR3 length is 16 residues. The CDR3 nucleotides read TGTGCCCGGACCCACACCGCGGGACAGGGTTACTATGGCTACACCTTC. It encodes CARTHTAGQGYYGYTF.

In this sample, this clone turned up a few times. The chain carries TRBV12-5 and TRBJ2-2, with D hard to call. The CDR3 has 12 amino acids. Trimming removed 1 base from V and 6 bases from J, with 3 bases in between. In germline, CDR1 is LGHNT, CDR2 FRNRAP. The CDR3 sequence: CASGLGPGELFF. The CDR3 bases are TGTGCTAGTGGTTTGGGACCCGGGGAGCTGTTTTTT.

This clone was counted only a few times. Here the CDR3 DNA reads TGTGCCAGCAGCGTAGGGGACTTCTATTCAGATACGCAGTATTTT. Its translation is CASSVGDFYSDTQYF. V and J are TRBV9 and TRBJ2-3; D perhaps matches TRBD2 (6 bases). Germline assignment: CDR1 SGDLS and CDR2 YYNGEE. There are 15 residues in the CDR3. V was clipped by 0 bases and J by 4 bases, with 12 bases between them.

This clone appeared once. The chain employs TRBV9 and TRBJ2-1; no reliable D call. CDR3 length: 15 residues. Germline loops: CDR1 SGDLS, CDR2 YYNGEE. V was clipped by 4 bases and J by 0 bases, with 11 bases between them. The CDR3 sequence: CASSPRSSSYNEQFF. The CDR3 DNA is TGTGCCAGCAGCCCCCGGTCGTCCTCCTACAATGAGCAGTTCTTC. Full variable domain (rest looked up from reference TRBV9 and TRBJ2-1): DSGVTQTPKHLITATGQRVTLRCSPRSGDLSVYWYQQSLDQGLQFLIQYYNGEERAKGNILERFSAQQFPDLHSELNLSSLELGDSALYFCASSPRSSSYNEQFFGPGTRLTVL.

V usage is TRBV7-9 and J usage is TRBJ2-3; D gene unclear. Trimming took off 5 bases at V and 4 bases at J, with 7 bases between the two ends. CDR1 is SEHNR and CDR2 is FQNEAQ in the germline V gene (reference sequence). The length of the CDR3 is 12 residues. CDR3 bases: TGTGCCAGCAGCCCAGTCGCAGATACGCAGTATTTT. This translates into CASSPVADTQYF.

For the CDR3, the DNA is TGTGCCAGCAGCTTAGGAAGGGTGAACAATCAGCCCCAGCATTTT. This codes for CASSLGRVNNQPQHF. V is TRBV7-2 and J is TRBJ1-5; D gene uncertain. The V gene lost 1 base and the J gene lost 3 bases, with 10 bases spanning the gap. The CDR3 is 15 amino acids. Germline V lookup: CDR1 SGHTA, CDR2 FQGNSA.

J is TRBJ2-2 and V is TRBV10-3; D might be TRBD1 (6 bases). Between the trimmed V and J ends, which lost 3 bases and 5 bases, there was a span of 10 bases. The germline V gene encodes CDR1 ENHRY and CDR2 SYGVKD. This CDR3 spans 14 amino acids. The CDR3 region is CAISDLQGTGELFF. The CDR3 nucleotides are TGTGCCATCAGTGACTTACAGGGTACCGGGGAGCTGTTTTTT.

In nucleotides, the CDR3 is TGTGCCAGCAGTTTAAAACTTCTACGGGACTACAATGAGCAGTTCTTC. It encodes CASSLKLLRDYNEQFF. The V call is TRBV28, the J call TRBJ2-1, with D perhaps matching TRBD2 (5 bases). The CDR3 consists of 16 residues. V shed 2 bases and J shed 3 bases, with 14 bases lying between them. From germline, CDR1 is MDHEN and CDR2 SYDVKM. Based on the CDR3 plus reference TRBV28 and TRBJ2-1, the full variable domain is DVKVTQSSRYLVKRTGEKVFLECVQDMDHENMFWYRQDPGLGLRLIYFSYDVKMKEKGDIPEGYSVSREKKERFSLILESASTNQTSMYLCASSLKLLRDYNEQFFGPGTRLTVL.

This clone qualifies as medium-sized. The CDR3 region has the DNA TGTGCCAGTAGTGCCCTAGCGGGAGGGCCCTACGAGCAGTACTTC. Translating it yields CASSALAGGPYEQYF. The chain uses TRBV19 and TRBJ2-7; 12 nucleotides agree with TRBD2. This CDR3 region has 15 residues. The germline CDR1 and CDR2 sequences are LNHDA and SQIVND (reference sequence). V dropped 5 bases and J dropped 2; count of bases not matched to a gene: 4.

The rearrangement uses TRBV4-2 and TRBJ2-2, with D unclear. In germline, CDR1 is LGHNA, CDR2 YNFKEQ. With 0 bases removed from V and 6 bases from J, the gap between germline ends came to 8 bases. The CDR3 has 14 residues. CDR3 DNA: TGTGCCAGCAGCCAAGAATTGAGCGCCGGGGAGCTGTTTTTT. Residues: CASSQELSAGELFF.

V gene TRBV10-3 combines with J gene TRBJ2-3; D may match TRBD1 or TRBD2 (6 bases each). Per germline, CDR1 ENHRY and CDR2 SYGVKD. The CDR3 extends over 17 amino acids. V shed 4 bases and J shed 0 bases, with 17 bases lying between them. CDR3 bases: TGTGCCATCAGTGTCCCAAGACGGGGGCTTAGCACAGATACGCAGTATTTT. Its protein product is CAISVPRRGLSTDTQYF.